The 16 T cell receptor beta chains below were found in one sample sequenced in a study of T-cell reconstitution after alpha-beta-depleted transplantation in children. Study results and limitations: The main origin of T-cell counts and diversity one year after transplant was newly produced T cells.

For these receptors, no antigen is known. This sample's TCRbeta library carried unique molecular identifier barcodes. TCRdb reanalysed the PCR reads using MiXCR and keeps one entry per CDR3 protein. The repertoire includes some 300,000 distinct CDR3 sequences, over 7.5% of them detected once, and approximately 8.2% sits in the top ten. The material sequenced was peripheral blood, taken 360 days after TCRalphabeta/CD19-depleted stem cell transplant. The source of these receptors is a female patient younger than 10 who had a stem cell transplant for Fanconi anemia, so the T cells may come from the graft donor.

As regards this clonotype: Being one base from a much bigger clone, this may be a read error. The J gene is TRBJ1-6, the V gene TRBV3-1; no firm D call. The CDR3 is 18 amino acids. The V gene's germline CDR1 is LGHDT and CDR2 YNNKEL (reference sequence). Here the CDR3 reads CTSSLARELWQTNSPLHF. CDR3 coding DNA: TGTACCAGCAGTTTAGCGCGAGAATTGTGGCAGACTAATTCACCCCTCCACTTT.

In its sample, this clonotype was seen many times. The gene calls are TRBV20-1 and TRBJ2-7; D ambiguous. Germline CDR1 DFQATT, CDR2 SNEGSKA (reference sequence). V lost 3 bases and J 2 bases, leaving 8 bases between the germline ends. CDR3 size: 12 residues. The CDR3 sequence: CSARSQPYEQYV. CDR3 coding DNA: TGCAGTGCTAGGAGTCAGCCCTACGAGCAGTACGTC.

This clonotype was seen more than once but under ten times. The V and J genes are TRBV7-9 and TRBJ2-3; D is possibly TRBD2 (6 bases). Trimming stripped 7 bases from V and 3 bases from J, with 11 bases between. The CDR3 spans 13 residues. The germline CDR1 and CDR2 sequences are SEHNR and FQNEAQ (reference sequence). The CDR3 here is CASTWDLTDTQYF. As DNA, the CDR3 is TGTGCCAGCACCTGGGACTTGACAGATACGCAGTATTTT.

This clonotype was seen many times. The chain uses TRBV11-1 and TRBJ2-1; 11 bases agree with TRBD2. J was trimmed by 7 bases and V by 2 bases; bases with no gene match: 4. Germline lookup yields CDR1 SGHAT and CDR2 FQDESV (reference sequence). The CDR3 length is 15 residues. CDR3 region: CASSLMRTSGNEQFF. The CDR3 DNA is TGTGCCAGCAGCTTAATGAGGACTAGCGGGAATGAGCAGTTCTTC.

Only a few counts were recorded for this clonotype. The chain recombines TRBV21-1 with TRBJ2-2; TRBD1, as called in the table, went unchecked against the DNA. TRBV21-1 is noted as a pseudogene. This CDR3 has 14 residues. CDR3 loop: CASRGQSNTGELFF. The CDR3 bases are TGTGCCAGCAGGGGACAGAGCAACACCGGGGAGCTGTTTTTT.

The chain recombines TRBV18 with TRBJ2-7; D call uncertain. The V gene lost 3 bases and the J gene lost 3 bases, with 21 bases spanning the gap. Germline-derived CDR1 and CDR2 are KGHSH and LQKENI. The CDR3 has 17 amino acids. The CDR3 DNA follows: TGTGCCAGCTCACCCACACCTGGACCCCTCAAAATCTACGAGCAGTACTTC. Translated: CASSPTPGPLKIYEQYF.

This clonotype showed up many times. A read error may produce the germline difference seen at one junction end. The chain couples TRBV9 to TRBJ2-1; D might be TRBD2 (5 bases). Per germline, CDR1 SGDLS and CDR2 YYNGEE. The CDR3 runs 15 residues. CDR3 sequence reads: CASSRPGAASSRRLF. The CDR3 DNA sequence: TGTGCCAGCAGTCGTCCCGGAGCGGCTAGTTCTCGTCGGCTCTTC.

This clonotype was recorded at least ten times. The V gene is TRBV7-9, the J gene TRBJ2-4, with a weak D call TRBD2 (5 bases). This CDR3 comprises 16 residues. The germline V and J ends were trimmed by 2 bases and 2 bases, with 13 bases remaining between them. CDR1 is SEHNR and CDR2 is FQNEAQ in the germline V gene (reference sequence). DNA for the CDR3: TGTGCCAGCAGCTTATGGACTCAGGTGACCAAAAACATTCAGTACTTC. The encoded protein is CASSLWTQVTKNIQYF.

The gene calls are TRBV5-6 and TRBJ2-1, with 7 bases aligning to TRBD2. The CDR3 loop spans 16 amino acids. The germline gives CDR1 SGHDT, CDR2 YYEEEE. The J segment lost 8 bases and the V segment lost 1 base, leaving 12 bases of the junction unmatched. The CDR3 protein is CASSLLRLASMDEQFF. The CDR3 DNA sequence: TGTGCCAGCAGCTTGTTAAGACTAGCTAGTATGGATGAGCAGTTCTTC.

The sample holds many counts of this clonotype. The chain is built from TRBV12-3 or TRBV12-4 and TRBJ2-1; D not resolved. The V gene lost 4 bases and the J gene lost 8 bases, with 9 bases spanning the gap. This CDR3 spans 12 amino acids. CDR3 coding DNA: TGTGCCAGCAGTTCCAGGTTTGATGAGCAGTTCTTC. Its translation is CASSSRFDEQFF.

This clonotype occurred many times. The CDR3 DNA is TGCAGTGCTAGAGAGAGTACAGGGTCCTATAATTCACCCCTCCACTTT. Protein product: CSARESTGSYNSPLHF. V usage is TRBV20-1 and J usage is TRBJ1-6, with D maybe TRBD1 (6 bases). With 0 bases removed from V and 1 base from J, the gap between germline ends came to 10 bases. Germline V gene data show CDR1 as DFQATT and CDR2 as SNEGSKA (reference sequence). This CDR3 has 16 residues.

Ten or more counts support this clonotype. The chain couples TRBV15 to TRBJ2-7; D is unresolved. The V gene's germline CDR1 is LNHNV and CDR2 YYDKDF (reference sequence). The CDR3 extends over 12 amino acids. Trimming removed 1 base from V and 7 bases from J, with 8 bases in between. This CDR3 is CATSRGPWEQYF. The CDR3 DNA is TGTGCCACCAGCAGAGGCCCCTGGGAGCAGTACTTC.

The V and J genes are TRBV5-1 and TRBJ1-2; D uncertain. Germline lookup yields CDR1 SGHRS and CDR2 YFSETQ. The V and J ends lost 9 bases and 11 bases respectively, with 8 bases between them. This CDR3 has 8 amino acids. The CDR3 coding sequence is TGCGCCACCATCCGGTACACCTTC. Protein product: CATIRYTF.

This rearrangement joins TRBV3-1 to TRBJ2-7, with a tentative D call TRBD2 (5 bases). CDR1 LGHDT and CDR2 YNNKEL come from the germline V gene (reference sequence). V was shortened by 0 bases and J by 2 bases, with 11 bases between the two germline ends. The CDR3 has 15 residues. The CDR3 region has the DNA TGTGCCAGCAGCCAAGATCTAGGGAGAACCTACGAGCAGTACTTC. Its translation is CASSQDLGRTYEQYF.

The rearrangement links TRBV20-1 to TRBJ2-1, with unresolved D. This CDR3 comprises 11 residues. The V end was cut by 3 bases, the J end by 7 bases, with 7 bases between. From germline, CDR1 is DFQATT and CDR2 SNEGSKA (reference sequence). The CDR3 spells CSARVRNEQFF. The DNA for the CDR3 is TGCAGTGCTAGGGTTCGGAATGAGCAGTTCTTC.

This clonotype was seen only once. A read error is possible here, since a much larger clone lies one base away. The chain has TRBV20-1 and TRBJ2-7, with a possible D match to TRBD1 (5 bases). With the DNA end fitting TRBJ2-1 better, the J assignment may be wrong. Germline V gives CDR1 DFQATT, CDR2 SNEGSKA (reference sequence). The CDR3 sequence is 16 residues long. Here the CDR3 DNA reads TGCAGTGCTAGTCTTTCAGGGCCGCCCCTCTCCTACGAGCAGTTCTTC. It specifies CSASLSGPPLSYEQFF.